The clone carrying this T cell receptor (beta chain) was observed a handful of times. Its target is unknown. The CDR3 sequence is 14 residues long. V lost 6 bases, J lost 4 bases, and 5 bases stayed unmatched. CDR1 is SNHLY, CDR2 FYNNEI, per germline. This sample stems from a study of post-analysis software for immune sequencing data. About the study: Recorded disease courses covered relapsing-remitting, secondary progressive and progressive-relapsing multiple sclerosis. Some patients had no subtype annotation.

Regarding the study as a whole: The normalized Chao1 diversity of multiple sclerosis patients was significantly lower than that of controls. TRBV5-6, TRBV5-1 and TRBV20-1 belonged to a set of a few TRBV segments that were more frequent in patients than controls.

cDNA libraries of TCR beta carried unique molecular identifiers. Input of about 0.9 to 10 million T cells yielded 500,000 to 650,000 cDNA molecules. TCRdb re-derived calls from the PCR reads in MiXCR, one entry per CDR3 protein. In the table there are around 160,000 distinct CDR3 sequences, around 34% of which are singletons. Sequencing was performed on blood, taken after autologous hematopoietic stem cell transplantation. This clonotype originated in a girl aged 10-17 years with multiple sclerosis. The J gene is TRBJ1-5, the V gene TRBV2; the match to TRBD1 covers 8 bases. The CDR3: CASSVTGGNQPQHF. The CDR3 nucleotides are TGTGCCAGCAGCGTAACAGGGGGGAATCAGCCCCAGCATTTT.